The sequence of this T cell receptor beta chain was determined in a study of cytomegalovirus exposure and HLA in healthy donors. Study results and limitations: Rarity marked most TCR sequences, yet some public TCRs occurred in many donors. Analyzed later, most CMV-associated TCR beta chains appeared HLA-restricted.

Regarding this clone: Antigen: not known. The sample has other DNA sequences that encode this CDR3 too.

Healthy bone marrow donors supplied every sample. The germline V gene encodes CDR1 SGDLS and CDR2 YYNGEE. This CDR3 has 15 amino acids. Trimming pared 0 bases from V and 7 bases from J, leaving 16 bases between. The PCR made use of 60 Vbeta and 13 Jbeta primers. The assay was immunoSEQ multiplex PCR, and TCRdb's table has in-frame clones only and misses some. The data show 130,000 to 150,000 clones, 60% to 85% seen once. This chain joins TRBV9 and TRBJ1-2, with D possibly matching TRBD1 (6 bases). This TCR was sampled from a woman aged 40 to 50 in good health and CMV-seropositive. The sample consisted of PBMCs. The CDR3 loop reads CASSVGDTVTVGYTF. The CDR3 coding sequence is TGTGCCAGCAGCGTAGGGGACACCGTAACTGTTGGCTACACCTTC.